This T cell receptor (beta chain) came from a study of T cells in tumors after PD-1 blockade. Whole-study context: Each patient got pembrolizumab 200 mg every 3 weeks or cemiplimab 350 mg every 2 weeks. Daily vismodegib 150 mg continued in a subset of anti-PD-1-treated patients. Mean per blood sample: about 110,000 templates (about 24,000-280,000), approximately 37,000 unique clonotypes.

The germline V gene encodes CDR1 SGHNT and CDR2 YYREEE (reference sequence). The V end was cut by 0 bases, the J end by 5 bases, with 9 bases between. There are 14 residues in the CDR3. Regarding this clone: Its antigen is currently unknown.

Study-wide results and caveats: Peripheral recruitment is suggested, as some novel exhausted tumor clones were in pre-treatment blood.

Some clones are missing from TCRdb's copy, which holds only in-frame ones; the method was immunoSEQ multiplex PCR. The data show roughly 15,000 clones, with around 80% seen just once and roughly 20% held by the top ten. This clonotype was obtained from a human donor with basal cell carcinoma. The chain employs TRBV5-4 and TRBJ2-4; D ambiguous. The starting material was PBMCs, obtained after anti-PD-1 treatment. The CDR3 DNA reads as TGTGCCAGCAGCTTGGTTGGCAGGCAAAACATTCAGTACTTC. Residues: CASSLVGRQNIQYF.